The 9 T cell receptor beta chains below come from one sample, sequenced in a study of radiotherapy plus CTLA-4 blockade in lung cancer. Some clones are missing from TCRdb's copy, which holds only in-frame ones; the method was immunoSEQ multiplex PCR. The sample comprises over 60,000 clones, about nine tenths of which are singletons, and 35% to 45% rests with the top ten. Source: peripheral blood, taken from a patient treated with radiotherapy plus ipilimumab. These TCRs come from a human donor with non-small cell lung cancer that progressed on radiotherapy plus ipilimumab.

V and J are TRBV30 and TRBJ2-3, with a possible D match to TRBD2 (6 bases). This CDR3 is 13 amino acids long. Trimming took 3 bases from V and 4 from J, leaving 11 bases between them. Germline V gene data show CDR1 as GTSNPN and CDR2 as SVGIG (reference sequence). The CDR3 DNA follows: TGTGCCTGGAGGCACGGAGGGCCAGATACGCAGTATTTT. It encodes CAWRHGGPDTQYF.

The chain combines TRBV9 with TRBJ2-3; 14 bases are a match to TRBD2. This CDR3 comprises 17 residues. Trimming took 4 bases from V and 6 from J; bases not matched to a gene: 10. Germline values: CDR1 SGDLS, CDR2 YYNGEE. The DNA of the CDR3 is TGTGCCAGCAGCCGAGGGACTAGCGGGAGCCTAGCTGATACGCAGTATTTT. Encoded protein: CASSRGTSGSLADTQYF.

The rearrangement uses TRBV6-1 and TRBJ2-7, with D possibly being TRBD1 (6 bases). With 3 bases removed from V and 4 bases from J, the gap between germline ends came to 16 bases. Per germline, CDR1 MNHNS and CDR2 SASEGT. This CDR3 is built from 15 residues. CDR3 loop: CASSDPPQGLYEQYF. The DNA for the CDR3 is TGTGCCAGCAGTGACCCCCCCCAGGGGCTGTACGAGCAGTACTTC.

The chain uses TRBV20-1 and TRBJ2-7; no clear D gene. There are 10 residues in the CDR3. The germline CDR1 and CDR2 sequences are DFQATT and SNEGSKA (reference sequence). V dropped 0 bases and J dropped 3 bases, with 0 bases sitting between them. As DNA, the CDR3 is TGCAGTGCTAGAGACTACGAGCAGTACTTC. Translation gives CSARDYEQYF.

The chain has TRBV5-6 and TRBJ2-3, with D tentatively TRBD1 (7 bases). This CDR3 is built from 15 residues. Germline V gene lookup returns CDR1 SGHDT and CDR2 YYEEEE. Trimming cost V 0 bases and J 6 bases, with 14 bases left between them. The CDR3: CASSLVDRAGDTQYF. For the CDR3, the DNA is TGTGCCAGCAGCTTGGTCGACAGGGCGGGGGATACGCAGTATTTT.

J is TRBJ2-1 and V is TRBV11-2, with 8 bases that match TRBD1. Germline V CDR1 and CDR2: SGHAT, FQNNGV. Unmatched junction bases numbered 17, after V lost 5 bases and J lost 8 bases. The CDR3 extends over 17 amino acids. The CDR3 bases are TGTGCCAGCAGCCACCAATCCGTTAGACAGGGGTGGGATGAGCAGTTCTTC. As protein: CASSHQSVRQGWDEQFF.

The rearrangement links TRBV6-5 to TRBJ2-3; TRBD2 might be the D (6 bases). Trimming removed 6 bases at V and 2 bases at J, with 9 bases between. The CDR3 contains 13 residues. From germline, CDR1 is MNHEY and CDR2 SVGAGI. The CDR3 region has the DNA TGTGCCAGCAGCCGGGACTTCACAGATACGCAGTATTTT. Protein: CASSRDFTDTQYF.

The chain couples TRBV27 to TRBJ2-7; no definite D call. The CDR3 is 14 residues long. V was cut by 1 base and J by 4 bases, with 11 bases left in between. Germline V gene sequence: CDR1 MNHEY, CDR2 SMNVEV (reference sequence). CDR3 residues: CASSLLTSPYEQYV. CDR3 DNA sequence: TGTGCCAGCAGTTTATTGACCTCACCATACGAGCAGTACGTC.

Remarks on this clone: Because the CDR3's place on the DNA is in doubt, the DNA is left out and the CDR3 is given as listed by TCRdb. V is TRBV28 and J is TRBJ2-1; the listed D gene, TRBD1, was not tested against the DNA. Per the germline V gene, CDR1 is MDHEN and CDR2 is SYDVKM. The CDR3 totals 15 residues, both ends included. This chain's CDR3 is CASSFLAGAYNEQFF.